This TCR beta chain was captured by sequencing in a study of blood T cell repertoires in COVID-19. Across the whole study: The United States, Italy and Spain supplied acute and convalescent COVID-19 samples.

The Seattle patients joined while their infection was active and were tracked longitudinally afterward. In the original workflow: Researchers report that nucleated cell counts were estimated from reference gene primer amplification. Assay: immunoSEQ multiplex PCR; the TCRdb copy retains only in-frame clones and omits some. For V, J and clone size, that table is used; D and trimming come from the DNA. In the table there are some 300,000 clones, 75% to 90% of which are singletons. Looked up from germline, CDR1 is SGHDN and CDR2 is FVKESK. CDR3 length: 15 amino acids. The V end lost 6 bases, the J end lost 0 bases, and 12 bases lay between the germline ends.

The sample comprised peripheral blood. The V gene is TRBV14, the J gene TRBJ1-3, with a possible D match to TRBD1 (6 bases). This TCR derives from a woman aged 45-65 years with COVID-19, enrolled during active disease. This CDR3 is CASSPDRLSGNTIYF. DNA of the CDR3: TGTGCCAGCAGTCCGGACAGACTCTCTGGAAACACCATATATTTT.